This T cell receptor (beta chain) was recovered during a study of T cell responses to AZD1222 COVID-19 vaccine (dated by TCRdb to about 2021). About the full investigation: TCR sequencing covered more than 230 trial participants: roughly 200 given two doses of AZD1222 and about 26 given two doses of MenACWY control vaccine. Trial participants were enrolled by age into subgroups of 18-55, 56-69 and 70-plus years, and about 150, 27 and 61 TCR-sequenced participants, respectively, were included in these subgroups. What the study reported, not specific to this receptor: Reportedly, almost half of the unique spike-specific TCRs recognized epitopes lying outside the regions that are mutated in the B.1.351 and B.1.1.7 variants. A significant rise in spike-specific TCR breadth and depth was observed after two AZD1222 doses relative to day 0 and relative to MenACWY recipients. Conclusions about previously exposed vaccinees are limited because only 5 or 6 AZD1222 recipients were SARS-CoV-2 seropositive at baseline. Most participants were white British and females outnumbered males, and the authors suggested that clonal diversity may have been underestimated. Because no day 14 peak-response samples were available, repertoires were characterized only after the peak T cell response. Vaccine-associated CD4 TCRs spanned the whole spike protein, with dominant responses in regions 160-218 and 743-854. In the small 56-69-year group, the increase in depth fell short of significance, most likely because of low power.

Read against the paper, the sample's time point label means: about 28 days (+/-7) after the second vaccine dose. AZD1222 recipients whose second dose came at about 4 weeks and those whose second dose came at about 12 weeks were combined into one group, since spike-specific TCR depth and breadth did not differ between the two schedules. Vaccinee samples came from UK trials COV001 and COV002, including a single-blind randomized controlled phase 2/3 trial of AZD1222 (ChAdOx1 nCoV-19) in healthy adults. For TCRbeta chain sequencing, PBMC samples from trial participants were taken at day 0 and at day 28 after the second dose. A note on this clone: No cognate antigen has been identified for it. Base quality data are lacking; no much larger clone is found one base away.

The CDR3 regions of human TCRbeta chains were analyzed by immunosequencing. The study's processing was this. Repertoire TCRs were matched against a reference library of SARS-CoV-2-specific TCRs generated with the MIRA antigen-specificity platform. Breadth was defined as the fraction of unique TCRs that were SARS-CoV-2-associated, and depth was defined as the fraction of total T cells that were SARS-CoV-2-associated. Using the MIRA data, each spike-specific TCR was mapped to the spike region that the TCR reacts to and placed in a CD4 or CD8 class. Log10-transformed breadth and depth values were compared by one-way ANOVA with Sidak's multiple comparisons tests. TCRdb retrieved this table from immuneACCESS and kept in-frame rearrangements only. Not all clones are present; in checked studies, unresolved V genes account for under half, and no reason is known for the remainder. V and J calls and clone size are copied from that table; D and trimming were computed from the DNA. The sample data list about 84,000 clones, and approximately 83% of these were observed just once. Of the sample, 10% falls within the top ten clones.

From a lookup of the germline V gene, CDR1 and CDR2 are LGHNA and YNFKEQ. Including the terminal cysteine and phenylalanine, the CDR3 comprises 14 residues. Of all the DNA, just the CDR3 is kept, 42 bases in frame from base 1. V is clipped by 0 bases and J by 4 bases, and the sequence between their germline boundaries is 6 bases long. The origin of this receptor is an adult who received the AZD1222 COVID-19 vaccine. The receptor chain draws on TRBV4-2 and TRBJ2-2; the D gene remains uncertain. The sample here was peripheral blood, taken 28 days after the second AZD1222 dose. The DNA is TGTGCCAGCAGCCAAGACTTAATCACCGGGGAGCTGTTTTTT. It translates as CASSQDLITGELFF.